The subject of this entry is one TCR beta chain. This sample was taken from a study of blood T cell repertoires in COVID-19. Study-level information: T cells, B-cell-depleted T cells, or PBMCs provided the cDNA or gDNA that served as material.

Assay used: immunoSEQ multiplex PCR; TCRdb lists only in-frame clones, some missing. The table has about 210,000 clones, 83% seen once. Germline-derived CDR1 and CDR2 are MRHNA and SNTAGT. CDR3 length: 13 amino acids. Between the trimmed V and J ends, which lost 4 bases and 5 bases, there was a span of 9 bases. The J gene is TRBJ2-1, the V gene TRBV6-4; D uncertain. The sequenced sample consisted of peripheral blood. This sequence was found in a middle-aged woman with active or convalescent COVID-19. The CDR3 DNA follows: TGTGCCAGCAGTGCAAGTAGAAACAATGAGCAGTTCTTC. It translates to CASSASRNNEQFF.